This T cell receptor (beta chain) came from a study of T cell responses to AZD1222 COVID-19 vaccine. General observations from the study: The donors showed a predominance of white British ancestry and of females, with possible underestimation of clonal diversity. Close to half of all spike-specific TCRs reportedly target regions of the variants that are unmutated. At baseline, just five to seven AZD1222 recipients tested seropositive. Repertoire sampling was restricted to post-peak T cell response timepoints.

About this clone: Its antigen is not known.

Using immunoSEQ multiplex PCR, the repertoire was profiled, and TCRdb retains in-frame clones only, with some absent. Of over 130,000 clones detected, about 90% appear once; the ten largest clones hold 7.5%. CDR1 and CDR2 (germline): SNHLY, FYNNEI. The V end lost 4 bases, the J end lost 7 bases, and 13 bases lay between the germline ends. The CDR3 runs to 13 residues. The sequence derives from an adult who received the MenACWY meningococcal vaccine as a control. Here the sequenced sample was peripheral blood, taken 28 days after the second dose of the MenACWY control vaccine. This rearrangement joins TRBV2 to TRBJ1-2; TRBD1 is a possible D gene (5 bases). CDR3 sequence (DNA): TGTGCCAGCAGTGTGGGCAGGGAGGTTGGCTACACCTTC. This sequence encodes CASSVGREVGYTF.